This is a list of T cell receptor beta chains from one sample in a study of T-cell memory formation after mild COVID-19. Each CDR3 protein is one row after TCRdb ran MiXCR on the 5' RACE reads. The table records 40,000 to 45,000 distinct CDR3 sequences, less than 9.5% of them present only once. The sample consisted of PBMCs or a T cell subset sorted from them (not recorded which). The receptor source for this set is an adult woman who had mild COVID-19 (a few samples of this study predate the infection). Cell type and time point are not known. The CDR3 runs from the conserved cysteine through the conserved F or W. The order of the fields is clone size, D gene, V gene, J gene, CDR3 protein, CDR3 DNA. The D gene is left open where the match is weak. Clone size appears in some rows only: once, few, many, or a class for an expanded clone.

>-|-|TRBV5-5|TRBJ2-5
CASSLVGKIPETQYF
TGTGCCAGCAGCTTGGTAGGCAAGATCCCAGAGACCCAGTACTTC
>-|TRBD1|TRBV12-3/TRBV12-4|TRBJ1-2
CASSPGTGYGYTF
TGTGCCAGCAGTCCAGGGACAGGATATGGCTACACCTTC
>-|TRBD1|TRBV5-1|TRBJ2-5
CASVRFQGARETQYF
TGCGCCAGCGTCCGGTTCCAGGGGGCGCGGGAGACCCAGTACTTC
>medium-sized|TRBD1|TRBV27|TRBJ2-7
CASAGQASSYEQYF
TGTGCCAGCGCAGGACAGGCCTCCTCCTACGAGCAGTACTTC
>few|-|TRBV10-2|TRBJ2-7
CASMATLGIAYEQYF
TGCGCCAGCATGGCCACCCTAGGGATCGCCTACGAGCAGTACTTC
>few|TRBD1|TRBV19|TRBJ2-7
CASNKGQGGSYEQYF
TGTGCCAGTAATAAGGGACAGGGGGGATCCTACGAGCAGTACTTC
>-|-|TRBV5-1|TRBJ2-1
CASSFFQAQGGSEQFF
TGCGCCAGCAGCTTTTTTCAGGCCCAAGGAGGATCTGAGCAGTTCTTC
>few|-|TRBV29-1|TRBJ1-3
CSVEDNNSGNTIYF
TGCAGCGTTGAAGATAACAACTCTGGAAACACCATATATTTT
>few|TRBD1|TRBV7-2|TRBJ1-1
CASSPRTGGGGEAFF
TGTGCCAGCAGCCCTCGGACAGGGGGCGGCGGTGAAGCTTTCTTT
>few|TRBD2|TRBV20-1|TRBJ2-5
CSVPTSVQETQYF
TGCAGTGTTCCGACTAGCGTCCAAGAGACCCAGTACTTC
>many|TRBD2|TRBV7-9|TRBJ2-1
CASSLVPSGSEQFF
TGTGCCAGCAGCTTAGTCCCTAGCGGCAGTGAGCAGTTCTTC
>few|-|TRBV6-2/TRBV6-3|TRBJ2-2
CASSYLLEFWVAVPTNTGELFF
TGTGCCAGCAGTTACCTGCTGGAATTTTGGGTTGCAGTTCCCACAAACACCGGGGAGCTGTTTTTT
>-|-|TRBV7-6|TRBJ1-4
CASSFFQEKLFF
TGTGCCAGCAGCTTTTTTCAGGAAAAACTGTTTTTT
>many|-|TRBV7-9|TRBJ2-5
CASSPESASNQETQYF
TGTGCCAGCAGCCCAGAGTCGGCGTCGAATCAAGAGACCCAGTACTTC
>-|-|TRBV12-3/TRBV12-4|TRBJ1-5
CATALRGGGNQPQHF
TGTGCCACCGCTTTGCGGGGCGGAGGCAATCAGCCCCAGCATTTT
>-|TRBD1|TRBV2|TRBJ1-1
CASSNPGGEAFF
TGTGCCAGCAGTAACCCAGGGGGGGAAGCTTTCTTT
>-|TRBD1|TRBV5-1|TRBJ2-3
CASRKQGSTDTQYF
TGCGCCAGCAGGAAACAGGGGAGTACAGATACGCAGTATTTT
>few|TRBD1|TRBV7-8|TRBJ1-5
CASSRIGTANGQPQHF
TGTGCCAGCAGCCGAATCGGGACAGCTAACGGTCAGCCCCAGCATTTT
>medium-sized|TRBD1|TRBV7-9|TRBJ2-1
CASSIRPTGINEQFF
TGTGCCAGCAGCATCCGACCGACAGGGATCAATGAGCAGTTCTTC
>many|-|TRBV2|TRBJ1-5
CASRDNSNQPQHF
TGTGCCAGCAGGGACAATAGCAATCAGCCCCAGCATTTT
>few|TRBD1|TRBV5-1|TRBJ2-7
CASSLRAGTGAYEQYF
TGCGCCAGCAGCTTGCGGGCCGGGACAGGGGCCTACGAGCAGTACTTC
>many|TRBD1|TRBV5-1|TRBJ2-4
CASSLDGTGGGNIQYF
TGCGCCAGCAGCTTGGATGGTACAGGGGGCGGAAACATTCAGTACTTC
>-|TRBD1|TRBV15|TRBJ1-1
CATSRGQGAEAFF
TGTGCCACCAGCAGAGGACAGGGAGCTGAAGCTTTCTTT
>many|-|TRBV12-3/TRBV12-4|TRBJ1-6
CASSSSVGGLSPLHF
TGTGCCAGCAGCTCCTCAGTAGGGGGGCTATCACCCCTCCACTTT
>many|-|TRBV20-1|TRBJ2-7
CSARGPQRGNYEQYF
TGCAGTGCTAGAGGCCCCCAACGGGGGAACTACGAGCAGTACTTC
>-|-|TRBV2|TRBJ2-1
CASSGGFNEQFF
TGTGCCAGCAGTGGAGGTTTCAATGAGCAGTTCTTC
>many|TRBD1|TRBV27|TRBJ2-1
CASSAGWGQSSYNEQFF
TGTGCCAGCAGCGCTGGGTGGGGACAGTCCTCCTACAATGAGCAGTTCTTC
>many|-|TRBV29-1|TRBJ2-4
CSVSQGGENIQYF
TGCAGCGTTTCACAGGGAGGGGAGAACATTCAGTACTTC
>few|-|TRBV7-2|TRBJ2-3
CASSYRRGGGPSDTQYF
TGTGCCAGCAGCTACCGTAGGGGGGGAGGGCCGTCAGATACGCAGTATTTT
>many|-|TRBV6-5|TRBJ2-7
CASRPYRAHEQYF
TGTGCCAGCAGGCCATACAGGGCCCACGAGCAGTACTTC
>few|-|TRBV5-1|TRBJ2-1
CASSTISGNNEQFF
TGCGCCAGCAGCACTATTAGCGGAAACAATGAGCAGTTCTTC
>-|-|TRBV9|TRBJ1-2
CASSVDSNYGYTF
TGTGCCAGCAGCGTAGATTCTAACTATGGCTACACCTTC
>many|TRBD1|TRBV6-5|TRBJ1-2
CASTGTGGVRRGYTF
TGTGCCAGCACCGGGACAGGGGGCGTGCGTCGCGGCTACACCTTC
>few|-|TRBV5-1|TRBJ2-3
CASTPQGPTDTQYF
TGCGCCAGCACCCCTCAGGGACCCACAGATACGCAGTATTTT
>few|-|TRBV3-1|TRBJ2-1
CASSRYSPNEQFF
TGTGCCAGCAGCCGTTATAGCCCGAATGAGCAGTTCTTC
>many|-|TRBV20-1|TRBJ2-7
CSAREVADQYEQYF
TGCAGTGCTAGAGAGGTAGCGGATCAATACGAGCAGTACTTC
>few|-|TRBV12-3/TRBV12-4|TRBJ2-7
CASSLVGRSNEQYF
TGTGCCAGCAGTTTAGTTGGGCGGTCAAACGAGCAGTACTTC
>few|TRBD2|TRBV7-2|TRBJ2-1
CASSLSLAGNEQFF
TGTGCCAGCAGCTTAAGTCTAGCGGGTAATGAGCAGTTCTTC
>-|TRBD1|TRBV13|TRBJ1-2
CASSSDQGAGYGYTF
TGTGCCAGCAGCTCCGATCAGGGGGCTGGCTATGGCTACACCTTC
>many|TRBD1|TRBV4-3|TRBJ2-7
CASSQVGDSSYEQYF
TGCGCCAGCAGCCAAGTTGGGGACAGCTCCTACGAGCAGTACTTC
>many|-|TRBV5-5|TRBJ2-5
CASSYLATDILGPGYF
TGTGCCAGCAGCTACCTTGCAACGGACATCCTCGGGCCTGGGTACTTC
>-|-|TRBV5-5|TRBJ2-3
CASSLPGKDTQYF
TGTGCCAGCAGCTTACCAGGGAAAGATACGCAGTATTTT
>-|TRBD2|TRBV20-1|TRBJ2-3
CSARGRVTDTQYF
TGCAGTGCTCGGGGGAGGGTCACAGATACGCAGTATTTT
>many|-|TRBV7-9|TRBJ1-4
CASSSKYVTTGNEKLFF
TGTGCCAGCAGCTCCAAATACGTGACCACGGGGAATGAAAAACTGTTTTTT
>many|TRBD1|TRBV12-3/TRBV12-4|TRBJ2-1
CASRQGDNEQFF
TGTGCCAGCAGGCAGGGGGACAATGAGCAGTTCTTC
>-|TRBD2|TRBV12-3/TRBV12-4|TRBJ2-5
CASSAGTNPFWQSETQYF
TGTGCCAGCAGTGCCGGGACTAACCCCTTTTGGCAATCCGAGACCCAGTACTTC
>-|-|TRBV7-2|TRBJ1-3
CASSFDGSSGNTIYF
TGTGCCAGCAGCTTTGACGGATCCTCTGGAAACACCATATATTTT